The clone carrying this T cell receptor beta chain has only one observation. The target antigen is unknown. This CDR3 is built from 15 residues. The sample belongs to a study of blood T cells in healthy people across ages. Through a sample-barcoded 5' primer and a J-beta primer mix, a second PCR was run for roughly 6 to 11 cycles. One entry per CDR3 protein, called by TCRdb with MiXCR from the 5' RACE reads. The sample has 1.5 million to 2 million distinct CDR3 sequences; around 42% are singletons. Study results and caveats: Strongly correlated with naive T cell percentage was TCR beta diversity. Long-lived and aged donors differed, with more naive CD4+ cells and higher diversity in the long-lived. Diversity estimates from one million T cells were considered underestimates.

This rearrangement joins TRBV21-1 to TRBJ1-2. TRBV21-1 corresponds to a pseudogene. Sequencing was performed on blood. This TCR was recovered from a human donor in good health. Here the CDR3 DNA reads TGTACCAGCAGCAAATTAGCGAGACAAACCTATGGCTACACCTTC. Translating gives CTSSKLARQTYGYTF.